The 5 T cell receptor beta chains below were found in one sample sequenced in a study of regulatory T cells in long-lasting Graves disease (dated by TCRdb to about 2021). Receptor libraries were prepared by multiplex PCR. The listed sequencing device is Illumina HiSeq 4000. CDR3 regions were amplified by Arm-PCR with iRepertoire HTBI primers to construct TCR beta libraries. TCRdb's own reprocessing of the public reads used fastp at Q25 and MiXCR and kept productive beta chains. Records with the same CDR3 protein are collapsed into one entry carrying the most frequent genes and DNA. The sample table lists about 340,000 distinct CDR3 sequences, around 20% of them with a count of one. The biggest ten clones account for less than 35% of the sample. The meaning of the sample's time point label: persistent/refractory GD, antithyroid drugs over 5 years with positive TRAb. For both TCR sequencing and RNA sequencing, RNA was extracted from PBMCs using TRIzol.

Sequenced here: peripheral blood mononuclear cells (PBMCs), sampled when the disease was refractory, from a patient treated with antithyroid drugs. These receptors were taken from a female donor with Graves disease.

Ten or more counts support this clonotype. V usage is TRBV29-1 and J usage is TRBJ1-5, with 10 bases lining up with TRBD1. The CDR3 sequence is 16 residues long. With V trimmed by 5 bases and J by 0 bases, 7 bases remained unmatched. CDR1 is SQVTM and CDR2 is ANQGSEA in the germline V gene. CDR3 loop: CSVTTGTGVSNQPQHF. The CDR3 nucleotides are TGCAGCGTTACAACCGGGACAGGGGTTAGCAATCAGCCCCAGCATTTT. Using reference TRBV29-1 and TRBJ1-5 for the parts outside the CDR3, the full variable domain is SAVISQKPSRDICQRGTSLTIQCQVDSQVTMMFWYRQQPGQSLTLIATANQGSEATYESGFVIDKFPISRPNLTFSTLTVSNMSPEDSSIYLCSVTTGTGVSNQPQHFGDGTRLSIL.

For this clonotype: One end of the junction does not line up with germline, which may come from a read error. The chain has TRBV5-8 and TRBJ1-2; 7 nucleotides line up with TRBD1. The CDR3 extends over 16 amino acids. The germline V gene has CDR1 SGHTS and CDR2 YDEGEE. CDR3 amino acids: CASSLQGDPANYSYTF. The DNA of the CDR3 is TGTGCCAGCAGCTTGCAGGGGGATCCAGCTAACTATAGCTACACCTTC.

The chain carries TRBV7-2 and TRBJ1-5; 8 nucleotides agree with TRBD1. Germline loops: CDR1 SGHTA, CDR2 FQGNSA. This CDR3 comprises 15 residues. Unmatched junction bases numbered 12, after V lost 5 bases and J lost 9 bases. The CDR3 reads CASSPLGAGGSPQHF. CDR3 bases: TGTGCCAGCAGCCCACTAGGGGCAGGGGGCTCGCCCCAGCATTTT.

This clonotype was found many times. The V gene is TRBV20-1, the J gene TRBJ1-5; D not certain. Per the germline V gene, CDR1 is DFQATT and CDR2 is SNEGSKA (reference sequence). CDR3 length equals 14 residues. V gave up 3 bases and J gave up 0 bases, with 9 bases separating them. As DNA, the CDR3 is TGCAGTGCTAGTGGACCGTTTAGCAATCAGCCCCAGCATTTT. Its protein is CSASGPFSNQPQHF.

In this sample, this clonotype turned up many times. This chain joins TRBV15 and TRBJ1-5, with 7 bases lining up with TRBD1. With V trimmed by 4 bases and J by 1 base, 1 base remained unmatched. The CDR3 extends over 14 amino acids. Germline CDR1 LNHNV, CDR2 YYDKDF (reference sequence). CDR3 coding DNA: TGTGCCACCAGCACACAGGGGAGCAATCAGCCCCAGCATTTT. Translated, it gives CATSTQGSNQPQHF.